This T cell receptor (beta chain) was sequenced during a study of CD8 T cells in Susac syndrome. From germline, CDR1 is MNHEY and CDR2 SVGEGT. The length of the CDR3 is 12 residues. V gave up 7 bases and J gave up 2 bases, with 9 bases separating them. Random hexamers served to reverse transcribe roughly 0.5 to 1 ug RNA. TCRdb called the immunoSEQ multiplex PCR reads again in MiXCR, with one record for every CDR3 protein. The data contain about 130,000 distinct CDR3 sequences, about 94% of them singletons. This TCR derives from a human donor with Susac syndrome. Source material: CD8+ T cells from PBMCs. The V gene is TRBV6-2 or TRBV6-3, the J gene TRBJ2-7; D is undetermined. The CDR3 loop reads CASTDETYEQYF. In DNA, the CDR3 is TGTGCCAGCACCGACGAAACCTACGAGCAGTACTTC.